The source of this T cell receptor beta chain is a study of T cell changes during pregnancy in multiple sclerosis. This CDR3 is built from 10 residues. Trimming took 0 bases from V and 5 from J, leaving 2 bases between them. In germline, CDR1 is SQVTM, CDR2 ANQGSEA. Data came from immunoSEQ multiplex PCR; TCRdb stores just in-frame clones and leaves some out. Of roughly 34,000 clones in the sample, under 95% were seen once. The receptor was isolated from a female donor in good health, enrolled as a control in a pregnancy study. The material was peripheral blood, obtained in the second trimester of pregnancy. V and J are TRBV29-1 and TRBJ2-7; D uncertain. CDR3 region: CSVEDNEQYF. The CDR3 nucleotides are TGCAGCGTTGAAGATAACGAGCAGTACTTC.